This entry concerns a single T cell receptor (beta chain). This sample was taken from a study of T cells in localized non-small cell lung cancer. The CDR3 totals 16 residues. V was clipped by 5 bases and J by 4 bases; unmatched bases: 12. Germline V gene lookup returns CDR1 MNHEY and CDR2 SMNVEV (reference sequence). The repertoire was sequenced with immunoSEQ multiplex PCR; TCRdb's copy has only in-frame clones and lacks some. The sample records almost 30,000 clones, approximately 90% being singletons. This chain joins TRBV27 and TRBJ2-5, with TRBD1 matching over 8 bases. The sample was peripheral blood, taken before any cancer treatment. The TCR originated in an older female donor with stage III squamous cell lung carcinoma. The CDR3 protein is CASSRRGLDPRETQYF. In nucleotides, the CDR3 is TGTGCCAGCAGTCGCAGGGGGCTGGATCCCCGAGAGACCCAGTACTTC.